This entry features one T cell receptor beta chain sequence. The repertoire was sequenced with immunoSEQ multiplex PCR; TCRdb's copy has only in-frame clones and lacks some. This table has tens of thousands of clones, roughly 86% appearing once. This entry is derived from a study of control samples from healthy donors and cancer patients. Looked up from germline, CDR1 is SEHNR and CDR2 is FQNEAQ (reference sequence). The CDR3 spans 17 residues. V shed 5 bases, J shed 4 bases, and the junction held 17 bases outside the gene matches. Sequencing was performed on PBMCs. The TCR was taken from a woman in her sixties with lung cancer. V and J are TRBV7-9 and TRBJ2-7; 7 bases are a match to TRBD1. The CDR3 bases are TGTGCCAGCAGCCCTCGAGGACAGGCTACTCGGTCGTACGAGCAGTACTTC. Its translation: CASSPRGQATRSYEQYF.